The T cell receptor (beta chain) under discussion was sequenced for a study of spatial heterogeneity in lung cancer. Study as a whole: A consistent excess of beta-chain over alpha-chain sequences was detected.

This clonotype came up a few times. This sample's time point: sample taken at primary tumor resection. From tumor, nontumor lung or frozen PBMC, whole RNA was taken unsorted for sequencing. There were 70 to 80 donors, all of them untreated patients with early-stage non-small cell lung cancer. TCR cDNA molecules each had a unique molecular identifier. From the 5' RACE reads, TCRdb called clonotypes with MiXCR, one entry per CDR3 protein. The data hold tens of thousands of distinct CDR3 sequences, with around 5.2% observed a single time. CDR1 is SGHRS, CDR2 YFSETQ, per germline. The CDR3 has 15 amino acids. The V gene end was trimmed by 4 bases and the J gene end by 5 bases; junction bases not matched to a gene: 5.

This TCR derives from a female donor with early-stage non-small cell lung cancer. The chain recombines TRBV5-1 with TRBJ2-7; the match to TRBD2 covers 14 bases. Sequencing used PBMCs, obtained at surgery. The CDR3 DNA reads TGCGCCAGCAGCCGAGGGACTAGCGGGGGAGACGAGCAGTACTTC. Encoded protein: CASSRGTSGGDEQYF.